One sample yielded the 8 T cell receptor beta chains listed below, sequenced in a study of blood T cell repertoires in COVID-19. The table came from immunoSEQ multiplex PCR; TCRdb's copy has only in-frame clones and leaves some out. The sample contains approximately 26,000 clones, roughly 89% of which appear only once. The source material was peripheral blood. The receptor source for this set is a human donor in a cohort sampled during active COVID-19.

The J gene is TRBJ1-5, the V gene TRBV4-1, with 7 bases fitting TRBD1. After removal of 6 bases from V and 6 bases from J, the junction contained 11 bases not matched to a gene. The CDR3 is 15 residues long. Germline V gene lookup returns CDR1 MGHRA and CDR2 YSYEKL. The CDR3 DNA is TGCGCCAGCAGACCAGACAGGGACCCTCGTCAGCCCCAGCATTTT. Its translation: CASRPDRDPRQPQHF.

The CDR3 DNA is TGTGCCAGCAGTCCGGGACAGAGTAATGAAAAACTGTTTTTT. The encoded protein is CASSPGQSNEKLFF. The chain employs TRBV2 and TRBJ1-4; 7 bases are a match to TRBD1. The V gene end was trimmed by 5 bases and the J gene end by 4 bases; junction bases not matched to a gene: 4. Germline CDR1 reads SNHLY; CDR2 reads FYNNEI. There are 14 residues in the CDR3.

V gene TRBV3-1 (or the pseudogene TRBV3-2) combines with J gene TRBJ1-1; 8 nucleotides line up with TRBD1. The V and J ends lost 3 bases and 4 bases, in that order; junction bases with no gene match: 4. CDR1 is LGHDT and CDR2 is YNNKEL in the germline V gene (reference sequence). This CDR3 has 14 residues. In DNA form, the CDR3 reads TGTGCCAGCAGCCAGCAACAGGGGGGCACTGAAGCTTTCTTT. This encodes CASSQQQGGTEAFF.

The chain is built from TRBV6-4 and TRBJ2-3; 9 bases align to TRBD2. Germline-derived CDR1 and CDR2 are MRHNA and SNTAGT. This CDR3 contains 16 residues. J lost 0 bases, V lost 5 bases, and 6 bases had no gene match. The CDR3 is CASSLSTSGSTDTQYF. The CDR3 coding sequence is TGTGCCAGCAGTCTCTCGACTAGCGGTAGCACAGATACGCAGTATTTT.

The rearrangement links TRBV7-2 to TRBJ2-5, with D uncertain. The CDR3 contains 14 residues. The germline CDR1 and CDR2 sequences are SGHTA and FQGNSA. The ends were cut back, 2 bases at V and 5 bases at J, with 12 bases in the middle. The CDR3 DNA reads as TGTGCCAGCAGCTTATTATACACCTCGGAGACCCAGTACTTC. It codes for CASSLLYTSETQYF.

The chain carries TRBV28 and TRBJ2-3; TRBD1 matches at 7 bases. Germline CDR1 and CDR2: MDHEN and SYDVKM. The V gene end was trimmed by 8 bases and the J gene end by 7 bases; junction bases not matched to a gene: 6. This CDR3 region has 12 residues. The CDR3 sequence: CASDDRDHTQYF. The CDR3 coding sequence is TGTGCCAGCGATGACAGGGACCATACGCAGTATTTT.

The chain employs TRBV7-2 and TRBJ1-2; TRBD1 agrees at 7 bases. Trimming at V came to 5 bases and at J to 4 bases, leaving 4 bases not matched to a gene. Germline V gives CDR1 SGHTA, CDR2 FQGNSA. This CDR3 spans 13 amino acids. DNA of the CDR3: TGTGCCAGCAGCGCCCGACAGGGCTATGGCTACACCTTC. Translation gives CASSARQGYGYTF.

This clone was picked up one time. The CDR3 is CASRPGLAGGQETQYF. The CDR3 bases are TGTGCCAGCAGACCTGGACTAGCGGGGGGACAAGAGACCCAGTACTTC. The rearrangement joins TRBV7-6 to TRBJ2-5, with TRBD2 identical over 14 bases. CDR3 size: 16 residues. Per germline, CDR1 SGHVS and CDR2 FNYEAQ. Germline trimming cut 6 bases from V and 2 bases from J; bases unmatched to any gene: 5. The complete variable domain, with remaining parts taken from reference TRBV7-6 and TRBJ2-5, reads GAGVSQSPRYKVTKRGQDVALRCDPISGHVSLYWYRQALGQGPEFLTYFNYEAQQDKSGLPNDRFSAERPEGSISTLTIQRTEQRDSAMYRCASRPGLAGGQETQYFGPGTRLLVL.